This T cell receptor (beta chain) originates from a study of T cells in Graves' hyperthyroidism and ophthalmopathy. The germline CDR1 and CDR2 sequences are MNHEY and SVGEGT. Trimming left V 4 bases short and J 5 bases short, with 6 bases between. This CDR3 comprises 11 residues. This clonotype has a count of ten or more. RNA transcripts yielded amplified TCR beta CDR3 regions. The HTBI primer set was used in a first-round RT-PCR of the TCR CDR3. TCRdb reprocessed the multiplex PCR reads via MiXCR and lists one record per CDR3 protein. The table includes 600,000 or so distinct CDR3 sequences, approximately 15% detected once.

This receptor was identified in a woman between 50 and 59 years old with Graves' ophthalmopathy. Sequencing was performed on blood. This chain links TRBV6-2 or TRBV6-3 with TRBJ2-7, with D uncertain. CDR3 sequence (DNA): TGTGCCAGCAGTTCATTCCACGAGCAGTACTTC. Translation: CASSSFHEQYF.